This T cell receptor (beta chain) was found in a study of OX40 agonist ivuxolimab in advanced cancers. Clones were read by immunoSEQ multiplex PCR, and TCRdb kept only the in-frame ones, dropping some. The sample lists some 60,000 clones; roughly nine tenths were seen once. Patients with autoimmune history or systemic immunosuppression were excluded. This clone was counted once. Germline loops: CDR1 MDHEN, CDR2 SYDVKM. Trimming left V 6 bases short and J 4 bases short, with 9 bases between. The CDR3 consists of 12 residues. The material sequenced was CD4+ or CD8+ T cells sorted from blood, taken in a trial of the OX40 agonist ivuxolimab. This TCR was recovered from an adult with an advanced solid tumor such as melanoma, head and neck, liver or kidney cancer. This chain connects TRBV28 to TRBJ1-2; D remains unclear. The CDR3 here is CASRLGGYGYTF. CDR3 nucleotides: TGTGCCAGCAGATTAGGTGGCTATGGCTACACCTTC.